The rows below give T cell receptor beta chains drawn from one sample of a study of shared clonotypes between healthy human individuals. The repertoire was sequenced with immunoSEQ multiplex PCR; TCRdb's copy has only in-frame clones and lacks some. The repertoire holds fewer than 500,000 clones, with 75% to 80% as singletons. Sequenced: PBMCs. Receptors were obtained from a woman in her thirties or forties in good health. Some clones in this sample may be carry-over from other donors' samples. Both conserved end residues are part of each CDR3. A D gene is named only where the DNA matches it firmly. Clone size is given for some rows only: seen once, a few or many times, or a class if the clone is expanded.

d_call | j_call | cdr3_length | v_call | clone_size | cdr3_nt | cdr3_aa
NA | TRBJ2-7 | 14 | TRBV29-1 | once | TGCAGCGTTGTATCAGGAAGTGGCTCCTACGAGCAGTACTTC | CSVVSGSGSYEQYF
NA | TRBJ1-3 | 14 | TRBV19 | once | TGTGCCAGTAGTATAGAACGCTCTGGAAACACCATATATTTT | CASSIERSGNTIYF
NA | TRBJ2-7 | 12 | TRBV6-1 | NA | TGTGCCAGCAGTCCAAACCGAGACGAGCAGTACTTC | CASSPNRDEQYF
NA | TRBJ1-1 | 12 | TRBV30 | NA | TGTGCCTGGAGTCCCCGACAGATTGAAGCTTTCTTT | CAWSPRQIEAFF
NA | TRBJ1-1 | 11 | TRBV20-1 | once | TGCATCGGGAGGGGGAACACTGAAGCTTTCTTT | CIGRGNTEAFF
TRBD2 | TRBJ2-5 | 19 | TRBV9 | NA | TGTGCCAGCAGCGTAGTGGGGACTAGCGGGAGAGGCGGGGAAGAGACCCAGTACTTC | CASSVVGTSGRGGEETQYF
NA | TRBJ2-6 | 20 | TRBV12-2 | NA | NA | CASRSWVGAGAFSGANVLTF
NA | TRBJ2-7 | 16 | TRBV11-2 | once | TGTGCCAGCAGCTTGGCTTGGGGGGACAGTTCCTACGAGCAGTACTTC | CASSLAWGDSSYEQYF
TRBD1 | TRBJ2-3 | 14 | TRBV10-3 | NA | TGTGCCATAAGACGGACAGGAAGCACAGATACGCAGTATTTT | CAIRRTGSTDTQYF
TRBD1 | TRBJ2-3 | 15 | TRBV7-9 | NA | TGTGCCAGCAGCTCCCGACAGGGGAGCACAGATACGCAGTATTTT | CASSSRQGSTDTQYF
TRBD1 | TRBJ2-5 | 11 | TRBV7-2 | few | TGTGCCAGCGGACAGGAAGAGACCCAGTACTTC | CASGQEETQYF
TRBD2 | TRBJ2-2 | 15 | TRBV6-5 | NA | TGTGCCAGCAGTGGACTAGCGGGAGGTACCGGGGAGCTGTTTTTT | CASSGLAGGTGELFF
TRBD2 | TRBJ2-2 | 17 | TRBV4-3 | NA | TGCGCCAGCAGCCAAGCGGCTAGCGGGAGCCTCACCGGGGAGCTGTTTTTT | CASSQAASGSLTGELFF
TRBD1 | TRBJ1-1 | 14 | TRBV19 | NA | TGTGCCAGTAGTATAGGAGGGACAGGGTTTTGGGCTTTCTTT | CASSIGGTGFWAFF
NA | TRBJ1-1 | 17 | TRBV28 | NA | TGTGCCAGCAGTCTAGACAGGCCGCGGGGGGCGAACACTGAAGCTTTCTTT | CASSLDRPRGANTEAFF
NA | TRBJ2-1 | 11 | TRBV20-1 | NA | TGCAGTGCTAGAGGTTACAATGAGCAGTTCTTC | CSARGYNEQFF
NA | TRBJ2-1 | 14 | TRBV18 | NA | TGTGCCAGCTCACCTGCTTCCTCCTACAATGAGCAGTTCTTC | CASSPASSYNEQFF
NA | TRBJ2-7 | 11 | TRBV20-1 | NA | TGCAGTGCTAGTGAGGGTGGGGAGCAGTACTTC | CSASEGGEQYF
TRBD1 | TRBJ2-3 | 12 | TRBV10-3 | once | TGTGCCATCAGTGACCCCCTGGGACAGGGGATATTT | CAISDPLGQGIF
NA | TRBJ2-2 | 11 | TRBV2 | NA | TGTGCCAGCTTGTTGGCCGGGGAGCTGTTTTTT | CASLLAGELFF
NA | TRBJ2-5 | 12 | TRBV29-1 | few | TGCAGCGTTGAGGACCGGGAGGAGACCCAGTACTTC | CSVEDREETQYF
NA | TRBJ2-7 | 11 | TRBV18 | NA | TGTGCCAGCTCACCAGGGACGTGGCAGTACTTC | CASSPGTWQYF
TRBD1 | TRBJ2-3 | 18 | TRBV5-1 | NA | TGCGCCAGCAGCTTGGAGACAGGGGGAAATGTGGGCACAGATACGCAGTATTTT | CASSLETGGNVGTDTQYF
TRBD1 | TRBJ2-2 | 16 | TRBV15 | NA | TGTGCCACCAGCAGACTCAGGGGGCGCCTCACCGGGGAGCTGTTTTTT | CATSRLRGRLTGELFF
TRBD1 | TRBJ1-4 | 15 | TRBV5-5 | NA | TGTGCCAGCAGCTACGGACAGGGGGCGGGCGAAAAACTGTTTTTT | CASSYGQGAGEKLFF
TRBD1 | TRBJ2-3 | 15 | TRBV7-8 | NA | TGTGCCAGCAGCAAAGGGACAGCAACTCCAGATACGCAGTATTTT | CASSKGTATPDTQYF
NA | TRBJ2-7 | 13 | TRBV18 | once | TGTGCCAGCTCACGTGTTGGGGGCGGCGAGCAGTACTTC | CASSRVGGGEQYF
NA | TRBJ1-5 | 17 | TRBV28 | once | TGTGCCAGCAGTTTTTGGACGGTTACTTATAGCAATCAGCCCCAGCATTTT | CASSFWTVTYSNQPQHF
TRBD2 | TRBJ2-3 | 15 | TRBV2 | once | TGTGCCAGCAGACTCCGACTAGCTAGCACAGATACGCAGTATTTT | CASRLRLASTDTQYF
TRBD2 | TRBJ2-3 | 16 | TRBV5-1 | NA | TGCGCCAGCAGCTCGGGACTAGCGGACCCCACAGATACGCAGTATTTT | CASSSGLADPTDTQYF
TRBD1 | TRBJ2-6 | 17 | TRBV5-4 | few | TGTGCCAGCAGCCCCACAGGGGATGGCTCTGGGGCCAACGTCCTGACTTTC | CASSPTGDGSGANVLTF
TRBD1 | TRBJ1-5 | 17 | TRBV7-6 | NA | TGTGCCAGCAGCTTAGGCCCCAGGGGGGATAGCAATCAGCCCCAGCATTTT | CASSLGPRGDSNQPQHF
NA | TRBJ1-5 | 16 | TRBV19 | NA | TGTGCCAGTAGGTTAGCGAGGGGGGCCCAAGATCAGCCCCAGCATTTT | CASRLARGAQDQPQHF
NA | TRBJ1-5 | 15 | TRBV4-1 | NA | TGCGCCAGCAGCCAACAGACAGGAGGGAATCAGCCCCAGCATTTT | CASSQQTGGNQPQHF
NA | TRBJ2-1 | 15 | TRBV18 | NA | TGTGCCAGCTCACCACTAGACGGCACCTACAATGAGCAGTTCTTC | CASSPLDGTYNEQFF
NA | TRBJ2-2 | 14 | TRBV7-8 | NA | TGTGCCAGCAGCTCCGTCGGGGCGACCGGGGAGCTGTTTTTT | CASSSVGATGELFF
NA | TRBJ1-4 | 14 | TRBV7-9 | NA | TGTGCCAGCAGCTTAAGTGGTGATGATGAAAAACTGTTTTTT | CASSLSGDDEKLFF
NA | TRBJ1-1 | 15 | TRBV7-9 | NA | TGTGCCAGCAGCCAAAATAGTGGTTTCAACACTGAAGCTTTCTTT | CASSQNSGFNTEAFF
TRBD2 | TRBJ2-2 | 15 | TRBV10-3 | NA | TGTGCCACGCAGGGACTAGCGGGAGTTACCGGGGAGCTGTTTTTT | CATQGLAGVTGELFF
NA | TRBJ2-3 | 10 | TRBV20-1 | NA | TGCAGTGCTAAGAAAAATACGCAGTATTTT | CSAKKNTQYF
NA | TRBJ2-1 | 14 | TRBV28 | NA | TGTGCCAGCAGTTTATACCACAGAGACAATGAGCAGTTCTTC | CASSLYHRDNEQFF
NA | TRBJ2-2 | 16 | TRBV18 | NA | TGTGCCAGCTCACCCCCCTCAGGCCAGAACACCGGGGAGCTGTTTTTT | CASSPPSGQNTGELFF
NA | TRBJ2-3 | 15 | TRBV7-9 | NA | TGTGCCAGCAGCTTAATAGCGGCCCCCACAGATACGCAGTATTTT | CASSLIAAPTDTQYF
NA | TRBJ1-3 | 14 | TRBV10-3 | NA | TGTGCCACCCGCCCCGACGACTCTGGAAACACCATATATTTT | CATRPDDSGNTIYF
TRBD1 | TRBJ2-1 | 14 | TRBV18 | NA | TGTGCCAGCTCAAAGACAGGGGGTCCGGATGAGCAGTTCTTC | CASSKTGGPDEQFF
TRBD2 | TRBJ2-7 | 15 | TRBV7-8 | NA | TGTGCCAGCAGCTCCGACGGGACTATGGTAGGAGAGCAGTACTTC | CASSSDGTMVGEQYF
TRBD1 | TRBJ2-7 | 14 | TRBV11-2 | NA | TGTGCCAGCAGCTTGGGGACAGGGTTATACGAGCAGTACTTC | CASSLGTGLYEQYF
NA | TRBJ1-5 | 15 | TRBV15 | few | TGTGCCACCAGCAGAGAGTCAGGGTGGGATCAGCCCCAGCATTTT | CATSRESGWDQPQHF
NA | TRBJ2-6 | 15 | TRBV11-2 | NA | TGTGCCAGCAGCCGCCAACGGGGTGGGGCCAACGTCCTGACTTTC | CASSRQRGGANVLTF